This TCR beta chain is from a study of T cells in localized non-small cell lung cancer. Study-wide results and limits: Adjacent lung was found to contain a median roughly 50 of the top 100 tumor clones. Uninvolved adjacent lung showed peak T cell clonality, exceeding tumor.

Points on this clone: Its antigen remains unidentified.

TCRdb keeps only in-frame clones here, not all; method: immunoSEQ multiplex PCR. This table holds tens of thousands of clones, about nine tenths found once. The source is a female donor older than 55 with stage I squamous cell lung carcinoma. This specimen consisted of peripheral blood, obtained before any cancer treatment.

The CDR3 protein is CASSLAANTEAFF. As DNA, the CDR3 is TGTGCCAGCAGCTTAGCAGCAAACACTGAAGCTTTCTTT. This sequence joins TRBV7-9 and TRBJ1-1; D unresolved. Germline V gene data show CDR1 as SEHNR and CDR2 as FQNEAQ (reference sequence). The CDR3 runs 13 residues. Trimming cost V 0 bases and J 2 bases, with 4 bases left between them.